This T cell receptor (beta chain) came from a study of cytomegalovirus exposure and HLA in healthy donors. The PCR made use of 60 Vbeta and 13 Jbeta primers. TCRdb's table, derived via immunoSEQ multiplex PCR, lists solely in-frame clones and lacks some. The table lists approximately 110,000 clones, approximately 71% of them singletons. With regard to this clone: The antigen is undetermined.

Findings and limits, study-wide: Rarity characterized most TCR sequences, yet some public TCRs appeared in many donors. Across HLA loci, a later analysis found differing TCR association rates, with DRB1 most and HLA-C fewest. Highly shared variants forming one cluster were likely a sequencing artifact. As a later analysis showed, a missense DCLRE1C variant was linked to trimming of TCR beta V- and J-genes.

CDR3 length: 15 residues. CDR1 and CDR2 from the germline V gene are SQVTM and ANQGSEA. V was clipped by 7 bases and J by 4 bases; unmatched bases: 10. This chain connects TRBV29-1 to TRBJ2-3; TRBD2 matches 11 bases. Sequenced input: PBMCs. This receptor was identified in a middle-aged man in good health and CMV-seronegative. CDR3 in amino acids: CSERNLAGGADTQYF. The CDR3 DNA reads TGCAGCGAACGGAACCTAGCGGGGGGAGCAGATACGCAGTATTTT.